The source of this T cell receptor beta chain is a study of T cell changes during pregnancy in multiple sclerosis. CDR1 and CDR2 from the germline V gene are SGHNT and YYREEE (reference sequence). CDR3 size: 12 residues. Profiling relied on immunoSEQ multiplex PCR, and the TCRdb table lists in-frame clones only, not all of them. The table has over 40,000 clones, around 90% seen once; the top ten hold roughly 4.9%. J is TRBJ1-2 and V is TRBV5-4; no definite D call. The input for sequencing was peripheral blood, taken in the first trimester of pregnancy. The receptor comes from a female donor in good health, enrolled as a control in a pregnancy study. CDR3 nucleotide sequence: TGTGCAAGCCCAGGAAAGACCTATGGCTACACCTTC. Translation gives CASPGKTYGYTF. Variable domain in full (rest from reference TRBV5-4 and TRBJ1-2): ETGVTQSPTHLIKTRGQQVTLRCSSQSGHNTVSWYQQALGQGPQFIFQYYREEENGRGNFPPRFSGLQFPNYSSELNVNALELDDSALYLCASPGKTYGYTFGSGTRLTVV.